One and the same sample provided the 20 T cell receptor beta chains below, sequenced in a study of cytomegalovirus exposure and HLA in healthy donors. Method: immunoSEQ multiplex PCR; TCRdb's copy keeps in-frame clones and lacks some. Of about 70,000 clones listed, 94% are singletons. Sequencing was performed on PBMCs. Source of these receptors: a woman younger than 30 in good health and CMV-seropositive.

The chain links TRBV6-5 to TRBJ1-2, with D possibly matching TRBD1 (6 bases). The germline V and J ends were trimmed by 6 bases and 4 bases, with 15 bases remaining between them. In germline, CDR1 is MNHEY, CDR2 SVGAGI. There are 14 residues in the CDR3. Here the CDR3 reads CASSYAGVRYGYTF. CDR3 in DNA: TGTGCCAGCAGCTATGCAGGGGTACGCTATGGCTACACCTTC.

CDR3 sequence reads: CASSILGDRGNQPQHF. CDR3 in DNA: TGTGCCAGTAGTATATTAGGGGACAGAGGAAATCAGCCCCAGCATTTT. V usage is TRBV19 and J usage is TRBJ1-5; TRBD1 matches at 7 bases. V shed 2 bases, J shed 4 bases, and the junction held 8 bases outside the gene matches. The CDR3 runs 16 residues. Per the germline V gene, CDR1 is LNHDA and CDR2 is SQIVND (reference sequence). The full variable domain, with the rest looked up from reference TRBV19 and TRBJ1-5, is DGGITQSPKYLFRKEGQNVTLSCEQNLNHDAMYWYRQDPGQGLRLIYYSQIVNDFQKGDIAEGYSVSREKKESFPLTVTSAQKNPTAFYLCASSILGDRGNQPQHFGDGTRLSIL.

V usage is TRBV5-1 and J usage is TRBJ2-1; 8 bases match TRBD2. Unmatched junction bases numbered 3, after V lost 1 base and J lost 6 bases. The CDR3 spans 14 residues. Germline CDR1 SGHRS, CDR2 YFSETQ. CDR3 region: CASSLPGTSNEQFF. The CDR3 nucleotides read TGCGCCAGCAGCTTGCCGGGGACTAGCAATGAGCAGTTCTTC.

This clone came up once. The chain has TRBV7-9 and TRBJ1-2; tentatively, D is TRBD1 (6 bases). Germline CDR1 SEHNR, CDR2 FQNEAQ (reference sequence). This CDR3 comprises 15 residues. V was pared by 5 bases and J by 3 bases, with 16 bases between. CDR3 sequence reads: CASSEPGGGDYGYTF. CDR3 sequence (DNA): TGTGCCAGCAGCGAACCGGGAGGGGGGGACTATGGCTACACCTTC.

V and J are TRBV5-4 and TRBJ2-7; 8 bases are a match to TRBD2. CDR3 length equals 14 residues. Germline V gene data show CDR1 as SGHNT and CDR2 as YYREEE (reference sequence). V shed 4 bases and J 0 bases; nucleotides not matched to a gene: 3. The CDR3 coding sequence is TGTGCCAGCAGCCCCAGCGGGGGCTCCTACGAGCAGTACTTC. This encodes CASSPSGGSYEQYF.

This rearrangement joins TRBV12-5 to TRBJ2-7; D might be TRBD1 (5 bases). CDR1 is LGHNT, CDR2 FRNRAP, per germline. The CDR3 loop spans 16 amino acids. The V end lost 0 bases, the J end lost 6 bases, and 18 bases lay between the germline ends. DNA for the CDR3: TGTGCTAGTGGTTTGGTACTTGGGGCAGGGAAGAGCGAGCAGTACTTC. Its protein is CASGLVLGAGKSEQYF.

The CDR3 region has the DNA TGTGCCAGCAGTACGGGGACAGTACCTAACTATGGCTACACCTTC. It specifies CASSTGTVPNYGYTF. The V gene is TRBV27, the J gene TRBJ1-2; 7 bases map to TRBD1. Germline CDR1 is MNHEY and CDR2 is SMNVEV (reference sequence). V shed 5 bases and J 0 bases; nucleotides not matched to a gene: 6. The CDR3 extends over 15 amino acids.

J is TRBJ2-3 and V is TRBV18, with 13 nucleotides matching TRBD2. The CDR3 consists of 18 residues. CDR1 and CDR2 (germline): KGHSH, LQKENI. The junction had 6 bases not matched to a gene; V was cut back by 3 bases and J by 0 bases. CDR3: CASSPLGTSGTSTDTQYF. DNA for the CDR3: TGTGCCAGCTCACCCCTTGGGACTAGCGGGACTAGCACAGATACGCAGTATTTT.

The gene calls are TRBV19 and TRBJ2-6; 9 bases are shared with TRBD1. V lost 6 bases, J lost 2 bases, and 11 bases stayed unmatched. From germline, CDR1 is LNHDA and CDR2 SQIVND (reference sequence). The CDR3 spans 18 residues. CDR3 nucleotides: TGTGCCAGTAGCCAAAGGGACAGGGCTTTGGCTGGGGCCAACGTCCTGACTTTC. Its translation: CASSQRDRALAGANVLTF.

The rearrangement links TRBV6-5 to TRBJ1-2; 7 bases map to TRBD1. Germline V CDR1 and CDR2: MNHEY, SVGAGI. Trimming removed 5 bases from V and 2 bases from J; junction bases left unmatched: 8. The CDR3 has 15 amino acids. For the CDR3, the DNA is TGTGCCAGCAGTCCCGGGACAGCGTTAAACTATGGCTACACCTTC. Residues: CASSPGTALNYGYTF.

The rearrangement joins TRBV5-4 to TRBJ2-7; tentatively, D is TRBD2 (6 bases). This CDR3 is built from 15 residues. Germline V gene sequence: CDR1 SGHNT, CDR2 YYREEE (reference sequence). Trimming removed 4 bases at V and 0 bases at J, with 14 bases between. In DNA, the CDR3 is TGTGCCAGCAGCCTTCCGGGACTGAGCTCCTACGAGCAGTACTTC. This gives the protein CASSLPGLSSYEQYF.

This chain joins TRBV18 and TRBJ2-1; the D gene is possibly TRBD1 (6 bases). CDR1 and CDR2 (germline): KGHSH, LQKENI. CDR3 length: 15 amino acids. Trimming shortened V by 5 bases and J by 0 bases, and 11 bases separated the two germline ends. The CDR3 spells CASSYRQDSYNEQFF. The CDR3 DNA sequence: TGTGCCAGCTCATACAGACAGGACTCCTACAATGAGCAGTTCTTC.

The rearrangement links TRBV27 to TRBJ2-3, with D unresolved. Trimming took off 5 bases at V and 2 bases at J, with 5 bases between the two ends. This CDR3 region has 12 residues. CDR1 and CDR2 (germline): MNHEY, SMNVEV (reference sequence). CDR3: CASSPSTDTQYF. CDR3 in DNA: TGTGCCAGCAGTCCGTCCACAGATACGCAGTATTTT.

The chain has TRBV6-6 and TRBJ2-7, with D possibly being TRBD1 (6 bases). Germline V gene sequence: CDR1 MNHNY, CDR2 SVGAGI (reference sequence). The germline V and J ends were trimmed by 6 bases and 5 bases, with 11 bases remaining between them. The CDR3 covers 12 residues. The CDR3 DNA is TGTGCCAGCAGGCGGACAGATCACGAGCAGTACTTC. Translation: CASRRTDHEQYF.

This sequence joins TRBV10-1 and TRBJ2-1; TRBD1 matches 12 bases. Germline values: CDR1 WNHNN, CDR2 SYGVQD (reference sequence). This CDR3 spans 15 amino acids. The trim removed 6 bases at V and 7 bases at J, leaving 7 bases unmatched. CDR3 sequence: CASSPGTGGRNEQFF. The CDR3 DNA reads as TGCGCCAGCAGCCCCGGGACAGGGGGCCGAAATGAGCAGTTCTTC.

The chain has TRBV27 and TRBJ1-5, with TRBD1 matching 7 bases. With 0 bases clipped from V and 6 bases from J, the junction kept 8 bases outside the gene matches. Germline CDR1 MNHEY, CDR2 SMNVEV (reference sequence). This CDR3 is 16 amino acids long. The chain's CDR3 is CASSLSGRGIGQPQHF. The CDR3 DNA follows: TGTGCCAGCAGTTTATCGGGCAGGGGGATAGGTCAGCCCCAGCATTTT.

The chain recombines TRBV25-1 with TRBJ2-2, with 7 nucleotides matching TRBD1. The CDR3 consists of 14 residues. The trim removed 7 bases at V and 6 bases at J, leaving 8 bases unmatched. Germline values: CDR1 MGHDK, CDR2 SYGVNS. Written as DNA, the CDR3 is TGTGCCAGCACTGAGACAGGGTGGGCCGGGGAGCTGTTTTTT. The encoded protein is CASTETGWAGELFF.

The rearrangement uses TRBV19 and TRBJ2-7; D is possibly TRBD1 (5 bases). The CDR3 spans 14 residues. Germline CDR1 reads LNHDA; CDR2 reads SQIVND (reference sequence). Trimming pared 3 bases from V and 2 bases from J, leaving 11 bases between. The CDR3 DNA reads TGTGCCAGTAGTATGGGTAGGGGTCCCTACGAGCAGTACTTC. This codes for CASSMGRGPYEQYF.

The chain uses TRBV4-3 and TRBJ2-3; 7 bases match TRBD2. The CDR3 extends over 18 amino acids. Germline-derived CDR1 and CDR2 are LGHNA and YSLEER. V was pared by 0 bases and J by 1 base, with 10 bases of the junction left unmatched. The CDR3 region is CASSQDAPYAGGTDTQYF. CDR3 coding DNA: TGCGCCAGCAGCCAAGATGCCCCCTATGCGGGGGGCACAGATACGCAGTATTTT.

The chain employs TRBV7-2 and TRBJ2-7, with D maybe TRBD2 (6 bases). Germline CDR1 and CDR2: SGHTA and FQGNSA. The CDR3 has 13 residues. The V end was cut by 6 bases, the J end by 3 bases, with 12 bases between. The CDR3 region has the DNA TGTGCCAGCAGACCCGCGGGAAACTACGAGCAGTACTTC. Translating it yields CASRPAGNYEQYF. The entire variable domain, with the rest obtained from reference TRBV7-2 and TRBJ2-7, is as follows: GAGVSQSPSNKVTEKGKDVELRCDPISGHTALYWYRQSLGQGLEFLIYFQGNSAPDKSGLPSDRFSAERTGGSVSTLTIQRTQQEDSAVYLCASRPAGNYEQYFGPGTRLTVT.